This TCR beta chain was observed in a study of T cell changes during pregnancy in multiple sclerosis. Produced via immunoSEQ multiplex PCR; TCRdb's table is partial and in-frame only. The table has some 27,000 clones, around 90% seen once; the top ten hold around 8.3%. The germline V gene encodes CDR1 SGHRS and CDR2 YFSETQ. The CDR3 loop spans 14 amino acids. With 2 bases clipped from V and 7 bases from J, the junction kept 5 bases outside the gene matches. The sample was CD8+ T cells from peripheral blood mononuclear cells, taken before pregnancy. This TCR was recovered from a female donor with multiple sclerosis, enrolled in a pregnancy study. The rearrangement links TRBV5-1 to TRBJ2-1; 8 bases are shared with TRBD2. In nucleotides, the CDR3 is TGCGCCAGCAGCTTCGCGGGGGGTCTAAATGAGCAGTTCTTC. Translating gives CASSFAGGLNEQFF. Looking up the rest from reference TRBV5-1 and TRBJ2-1 gives the full variable domain: KAGVTQTPRYLIKTRGQQVTLSCSPISGHRSVSWYQQTPGQGLQFLFEYFSETQRNKGNFPGRFSGRQFSNSRSEMNVSTLELGDSALYLCASSFAGGLNEQFFGPGTRLTVL.